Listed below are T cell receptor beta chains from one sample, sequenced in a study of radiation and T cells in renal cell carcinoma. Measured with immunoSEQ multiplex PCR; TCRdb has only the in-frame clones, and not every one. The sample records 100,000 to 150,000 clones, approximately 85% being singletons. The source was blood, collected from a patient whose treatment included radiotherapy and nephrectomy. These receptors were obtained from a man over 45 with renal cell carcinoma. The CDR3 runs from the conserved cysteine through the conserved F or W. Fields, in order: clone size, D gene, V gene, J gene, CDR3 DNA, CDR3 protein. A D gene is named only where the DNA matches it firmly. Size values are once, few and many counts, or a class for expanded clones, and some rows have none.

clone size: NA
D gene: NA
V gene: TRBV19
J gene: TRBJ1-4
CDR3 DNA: TGTGCCAGTAGTATAGAAATAGGGGGGCTGACAAATGAAAAACTGTTTTTT
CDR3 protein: CASSIEIGGLTNEKLFF

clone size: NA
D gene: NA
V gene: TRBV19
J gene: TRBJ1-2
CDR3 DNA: TGTGCCAGTAGTATGGGAGGCAGGGTGACCTATGGCTACACCTTC
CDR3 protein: CASSMGGRVTYGYTF

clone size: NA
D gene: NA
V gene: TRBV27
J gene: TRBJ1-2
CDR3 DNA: TGTGCCAGCAGTACCGGGAGAACAGCTTATCACTATGGCTACACCTTC
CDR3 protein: CASSTGRTAYHYGYTF

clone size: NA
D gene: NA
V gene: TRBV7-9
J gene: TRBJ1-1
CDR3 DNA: TGTGCCAGCAGCTTACTTTTAGGCACTGAAGCTTTCTTT
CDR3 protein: CASSLLLGTEAFF

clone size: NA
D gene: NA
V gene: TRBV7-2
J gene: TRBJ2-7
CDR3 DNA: TGTGCCAGTCGAGCGGAGAATTCTTACGAGCAGTACTTC
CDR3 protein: CASRAENSYEQYF

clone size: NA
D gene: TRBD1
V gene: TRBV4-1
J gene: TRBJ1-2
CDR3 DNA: TGCGCCAGCAGCCCTCGGGACAGTGCCCCTAACTATGGCTACACCTTC
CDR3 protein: CASSPRDSAPNYGYTF

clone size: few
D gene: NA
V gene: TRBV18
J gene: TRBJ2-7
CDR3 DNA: TGTGCCAGCTCACAGGGGCCCGACGGGGAGCAGTACTTC
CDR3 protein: CASSQGPDGEQYF

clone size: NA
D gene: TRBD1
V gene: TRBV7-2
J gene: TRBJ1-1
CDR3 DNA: TGTGCCAGCAGCAGAGGACAGGGAGAAGCCCCTTTAACCACTGAAGCTTTCTTT
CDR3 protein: CASSRGQGEAPLTTEAFF

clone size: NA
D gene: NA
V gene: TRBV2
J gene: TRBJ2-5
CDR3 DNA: TGTGCCAGCAGCAGGTTGCAAGAGACCCAGTACTTC
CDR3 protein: CASSRLQETQYF

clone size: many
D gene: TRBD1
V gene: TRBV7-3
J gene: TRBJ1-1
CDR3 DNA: TGTGCCAGCAGCTGGGACAGGTCGAACACTGAAGCTTTCTTT
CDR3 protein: CASSWDRSNTEAFF

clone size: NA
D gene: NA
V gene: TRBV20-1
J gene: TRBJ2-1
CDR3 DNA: TGCAGTGCTTTCTACAATGAGCAGTTCTTC
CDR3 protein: CSAFYNEQFF

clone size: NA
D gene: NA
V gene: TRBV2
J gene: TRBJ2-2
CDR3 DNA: TGTGCCAGCAGGGAAGGGTGGACCGGGGAGCTGTTTTTT
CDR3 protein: CASREGWTGELFF

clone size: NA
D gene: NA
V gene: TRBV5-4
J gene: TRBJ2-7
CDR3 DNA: TGTGCCAGCAGCTTGGGCGGGACCGCCTACGAGCAGTACTTC
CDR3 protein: CASSLGGTAYEQYF

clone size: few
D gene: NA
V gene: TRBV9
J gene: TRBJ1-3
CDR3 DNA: TGTGCCAGCAGCGTCGATACAGGGTTAGGAAACACCATATATTTT
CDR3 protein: CASSVDTGLGNTIYF

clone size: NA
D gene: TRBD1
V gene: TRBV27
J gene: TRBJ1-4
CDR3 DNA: TGTGCCAGCAGTTCAGGGGGTGGGGGAGAAAAACTGTTTTTT
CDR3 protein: CASSSGGGGEKLFF

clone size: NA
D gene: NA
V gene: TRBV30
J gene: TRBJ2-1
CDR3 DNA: TGTGCCTGGCAGTCTGGGGGGGCGGTCAATGAGCAGTTCTTC
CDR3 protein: CAWQSGGAVNEQFF

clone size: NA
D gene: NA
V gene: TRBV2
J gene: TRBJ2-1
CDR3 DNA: TGTGCCAGCAGTGAACGAGGGGGGGCTCTCTACAATGAGCAGTTCTTC
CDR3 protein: CASSERGGALYNEQFF

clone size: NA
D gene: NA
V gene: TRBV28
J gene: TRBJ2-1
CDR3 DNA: TGTGCCAGCAGTTTACGAGGGAGTGGGGGTGAGCAGTTCTTC
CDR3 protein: CASSLRGSGGEQFF

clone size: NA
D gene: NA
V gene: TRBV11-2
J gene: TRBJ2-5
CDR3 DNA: TGTGCCAGCAGCCACGGACTTCAAGAGACCCAGTACTTC
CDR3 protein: CASSHGLQETQYF

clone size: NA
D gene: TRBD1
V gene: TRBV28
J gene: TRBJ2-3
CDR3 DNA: TGTGCCAGCAGCTCCGGGACAGGGGCCTTTAGCACAGATACGCAGTATTTT
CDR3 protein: CASSSGTGAFSTDTQYF

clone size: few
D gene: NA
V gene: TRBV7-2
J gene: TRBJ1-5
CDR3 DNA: TGTGCCAGCAGCTTAGGGCAGGCCTGGGGTCAGCCCCAGCATTTT
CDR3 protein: CASSLGQAWGQPQHF

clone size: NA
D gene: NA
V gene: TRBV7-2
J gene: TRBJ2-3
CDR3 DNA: TGTGCCAGCAGCTTAGTCCGCGGGGGCACAGATACGCAGTATTTT
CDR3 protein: CASSLVRGGTDTQYF

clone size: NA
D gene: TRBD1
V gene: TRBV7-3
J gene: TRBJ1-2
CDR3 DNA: TGTGCCAGCAGCCCCGGACAGGGCCTTCGGGGCTACACCTTC
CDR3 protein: CASSPGQGLRGYTF

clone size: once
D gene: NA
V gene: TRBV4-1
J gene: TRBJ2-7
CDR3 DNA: TGCGCCAGCAGCCAAGACTACGTCTACGAGCAGTACTTC
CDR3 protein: CASSQDYVYEQYF

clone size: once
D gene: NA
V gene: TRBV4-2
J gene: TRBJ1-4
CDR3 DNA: TGTGCCAGCAGCCAAGATCCCCGACAGGCCCTTAATGAAAAACTGTTTTTT
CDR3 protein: CASSQDPRQALNEKLFF

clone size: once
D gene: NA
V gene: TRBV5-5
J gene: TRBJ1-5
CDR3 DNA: TGTGCCAGCAGCTTGGTGGTCAGCAATCAGCCCCAGCATTTT
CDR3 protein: CASSLVVSNQPQHF

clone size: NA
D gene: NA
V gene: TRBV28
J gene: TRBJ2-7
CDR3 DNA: TGTGCCAGCAGTTCCCCCGGGACACTCACCTACGAGCAGTACTTC
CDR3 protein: CASSSPGTLTYEQYF

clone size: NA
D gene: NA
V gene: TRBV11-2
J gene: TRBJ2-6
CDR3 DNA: TGTGCCAGCAGCTGGGGTTACGGGGCCAACGTCCTGACTTTC
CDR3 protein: CASSWGYGANVLTF

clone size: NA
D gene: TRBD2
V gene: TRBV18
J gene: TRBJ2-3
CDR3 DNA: TGTGCCAGCTCACCGAACTCCCTAGCGGGGAACACAGATACGCAGTATTTT
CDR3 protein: CASSPNSLAGNTDTQYF

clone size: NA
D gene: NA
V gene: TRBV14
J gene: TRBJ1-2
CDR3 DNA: TGTGCCAGCAGCCAAGACAAAGCATCCTATGGCTACACCTTC
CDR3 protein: CASSQDKASYGYTF

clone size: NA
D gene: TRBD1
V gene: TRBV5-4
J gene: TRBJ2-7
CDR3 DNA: TGTGCCAGCAGCTTGGGACAGGGGGACGAGCAGTACTTC
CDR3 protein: CASSLGQGDEQYF

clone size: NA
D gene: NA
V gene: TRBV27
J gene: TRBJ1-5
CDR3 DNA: TGTGCCAGCAGTCAAAGGGGGGGTCAGCCCCAGCATTTT
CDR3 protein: CASSQRGGQPQHF

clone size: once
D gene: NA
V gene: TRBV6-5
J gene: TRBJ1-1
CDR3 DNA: TGTGCCAGTAGGCCCCCGGGTTACACTGAAGCTTTCTTT
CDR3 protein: CASRPPGYTEAFF

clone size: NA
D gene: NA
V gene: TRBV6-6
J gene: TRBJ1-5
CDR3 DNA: TGTGCCAGCAGACAAGCCCCTTTCACGCCAGGTCAGCCCCAGCATTTT
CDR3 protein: CASRQAPFTPGQPQHF

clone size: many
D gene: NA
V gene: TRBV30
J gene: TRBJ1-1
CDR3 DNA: TGTGCCTGGAGTGTATCATGGAGGGTTGGTGAAGCTTTCTTT
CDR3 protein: CAWSVSWRVGEAFF

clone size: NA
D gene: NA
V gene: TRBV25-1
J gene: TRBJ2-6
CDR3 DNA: TGTGCCAGCAACGAGGGGCCTTCTGGGGCCAACGTCCTGACTTTC
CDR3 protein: CASNEGPSGANVLTF